The clone carrying this T cell receptor beta chain was found a few times. What it binds is not known. This record belongs to a study of blood T cells in healthy people across ages. Study-wide background: Template switching caught about one barcoded beta molecule for each two T cells. Study-wide points: Across samples, TCR beta diversity tracked strongly with naive T cell percentage.

J gave up 4 bases and V 1 base, and 2 bases lay outside the gene matches. The CDR3 loop spans 15 amino acids. CDR1 is SNHLY and CDR2 is FYNNEI in the germline V gene. A second PCR of 7 to 11 cycles used a sample-barcoded 5' primer and a J-beta primer mix. TCRdb used MiXCR to reprocess the 5' RACE reads, holding one entry per CDR3 protein. Among around 850,000 distinct CDR3 sequences listed, around 36% were seen once. The TCR originated in a man younger than 35 in good health. The source material was blood. The rearrangement links TRBV2 to TRBJ2-3; TRBD2 aligns across 10 bases. CDR3 in amino acids: CASSEVTSGADTQYF. The CDR3 DNA follows: TGTGCCAGCAGTGAAGTTACTAGCGGGGCAGATACGCAGTATTTT.